This note documents a single TCR beta chain sequence. Antigen: not known. These data originate in a study of cytomegalovirus exposure and HLA in healthy donors. Study-wide findings and caveats: In a later analysis, several top co-occurrence clusters appeared linked to parvovirus B19, influenza, CMV and Epstein-Barr virus.

Trimming left V 3 bases short and J 3 bases short, with 12 bases between. Germline-derived CDR1 and CDR2 are MNHNS and SASEGT. The CDR3 has 14 residues. Primers for the PCR totalled 60 Vbeta and 13 Jbeta. Sequencing used immunoSEQ multiplex PCR; TCRdb keeps in-frame clones, though not all of them. Among about 160,000 clones listed, 80% to 90% were seen once. This chain connects TRBV6-1 to TRBJ2-7; D unclear. The source material was PBMCs. This receptor was identified in a woman between 50 and 59 years old in good health and CMV-seronegative. The CDR3 nucleotides are TGTGCCAGCAGTGATGCAGGTTTAAACTACGAGCAGTACTTC. Translation gives CASSDAGLNYEQYF.